Following are 8 T cell receptor beta chains from one sample sequenced in a study of CXCR3-negative and CXCR3-positive naive CD8 T cells. Overall study results and limits: CXCR3-positive naive cells had more hydrophobic TRB CDR3s than CXCR3-negative naive cells.

These receptors lack a known antigen. The TRB cDNA libraries were prepared by 5' RACE with UMI labels. TCRdb re-called the 5' RACE reads; one entry per CDR3 protein, DNA not given. The sample includes roughly 120,000 distinct CDR3 sequences. Source material: naive CXCR3+ CD8+ T cells from blood. Sample subset: CD45RO-CCR7+CD27+CD95- naive CD8+ T cells expressing CXCR3 (TNR3+). These TCRs come from a human donor in good health. Some clones in this sample may be carry-over from other donors' samples.

J is TRBJ2-7 and V is TRBV5-5; TCRdb selects TRBD1, and the lack of DNA leaves this call unchecked. Per the germline V gene, CDR1 is SGHKS and CDR2 is YYEKEE (reference sequence). CDR3 length: 14 residues. The CDR3 protein is CASSLNRGAYEQYF.

The rearrangement joins TRBV7-9 to TRBJ1-2. The CDR3 totals 12 residues. Germline V gives CDR1 SEHNR, CDR2 FQNEAQ (reference sequence). CDR3 protein: CASSLDHYGYTF.

CDR3 sequence: CASSLAYGMNTEAFF. The rearrangement uses TRBV7-9 and TRBJ1-1. Looked up from germline, CDR1 is SEHNR and CDR2 is FQNEAQ (reference sequence). The CDR3 is 15 residues long.

The J gene is TRBJ1-4, the V gene TRBV29-1; the D gene TCRdb calls, TRBD1, cannot be checked with no DNA. From germline, CDR1 is SQVTM and CDR2 ANQGSEA. CDR3 length equals 14 residues. CDR3 loop: CSVDWTGSNEKLFF.

J is TRBJ2-7 and V is TRBV6-6; the TCRdb call, TRBD1, lacks DNA for checking. CDR1 and CDR2 from the germline V gene are MNHNY and SVGAGI (reference sequence). The CDR3 is 16 amino acids. This CDR3 reads CASSYAAGQGGYEQYF.

J is TRBJ2-5 and V is TRBV12-3 or TRBV12-4. The CDR3 extends over 13 amino acids. CDR3 sequence: CASSFGGPETQYF.

V is TRBV28 and J is TRBJ2-7; TCRdb lists TRBD1, though no DNA is available to test this call. There are 17 residues in the CDR3. CDR1 MDHEN and CDR2 SYDVKM come from the germline V gene. CDR3 in amino acids: CASSGGVVPTPGLEQYF.

The chain combines TRBV27 with TRBJ2-7. Germline loops: CDR1 MNHEY, CDR2 SMNVEV (reference sequence). The CDR3 covers 15 residues. CDR3 sequence reads: CASSAWSESSYEQYF.